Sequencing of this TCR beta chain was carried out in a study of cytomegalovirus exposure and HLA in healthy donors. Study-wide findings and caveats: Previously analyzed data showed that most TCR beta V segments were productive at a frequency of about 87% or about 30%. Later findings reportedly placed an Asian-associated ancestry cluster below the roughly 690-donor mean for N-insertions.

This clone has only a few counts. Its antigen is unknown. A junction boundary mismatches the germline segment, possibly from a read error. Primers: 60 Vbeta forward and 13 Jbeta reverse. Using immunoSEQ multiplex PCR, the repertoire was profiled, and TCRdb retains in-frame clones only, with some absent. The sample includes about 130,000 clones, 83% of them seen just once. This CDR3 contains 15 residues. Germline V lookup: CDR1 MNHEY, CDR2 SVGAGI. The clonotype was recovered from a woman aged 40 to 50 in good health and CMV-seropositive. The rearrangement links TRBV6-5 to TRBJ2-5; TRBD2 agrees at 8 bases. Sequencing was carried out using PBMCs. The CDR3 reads CASSYIAGRSETQHF. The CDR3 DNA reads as TGTGCCAGCAGTTACATAGCGGGAAGGTCGGAGACCCAGCACTTC.